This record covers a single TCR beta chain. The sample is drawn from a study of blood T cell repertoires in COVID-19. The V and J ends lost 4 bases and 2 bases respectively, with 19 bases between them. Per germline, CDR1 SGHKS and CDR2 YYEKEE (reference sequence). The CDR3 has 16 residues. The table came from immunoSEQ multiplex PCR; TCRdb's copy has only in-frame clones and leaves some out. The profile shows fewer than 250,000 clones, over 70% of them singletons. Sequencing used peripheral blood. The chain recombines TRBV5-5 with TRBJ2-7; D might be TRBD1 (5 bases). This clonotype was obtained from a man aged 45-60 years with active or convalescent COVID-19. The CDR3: CASSEQVLVVPYEQYF. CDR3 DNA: TGTGCCAGCAGCGAACAGGTCTTGGTGGTCCCCTACGAGCAGTACTTC. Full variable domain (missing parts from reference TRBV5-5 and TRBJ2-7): DAGVTQSPTHLIKTRGQQVTLRCSPISGHKSVSWYQQVLGQGPQFIFQYYEKEERGRGNFPDRFSARQFPNYSSELNVNALLLGDSALYLCASSEQVLVVPYEQYFGPGTRLTVT.